These 11 T cell receptor beta chains originate from one sample sequenced in a study of shared clonotypes between healthy human individuals. The repertoire was sequenced with immunoSEQ multiplex PCR; TCRdb's copy has only in-frame clones and lacks some. The sample consists of roughly 1 million clones, around 74% of them appearing once. Sample: memory CD4+ T cells sorted from blood. Described subset: CD45RA-negative fraction. The source of these receptors is a man aged 18-30 years in good health.

The chain links TRBV30 to TRBJ1-2; the D is unclear. In germline, CDR1 is GTSNPN, CDR2 SVGIG (reference sequence). The CDR3 runs 11 residues. Trimming shortened V by 4 bases and J by 10 bases, and 13 bases separated the two germline ends. The CDR3 spells CAWTEQLSYTF. CDR3 coding DNA: TGTGCCTGGACTGAACAGCTTTCCTACACCTTC.

V gene TRBV19 combines with J gene TRBJ1-4; D remains ambiguous. The CDR3 has 13 residues. CDR1 and CDR2 from the germline V gene are LNHDA and SQIVND (reference sequence). Trimming left V 6 bases short and J 5 bases short, with 10 bases between. CDR3 in amino acids: CASSTTANEKLFF. The CDR3 region has the DNA TGTGCCAGTAGCACAACAGCAAATGAAAAACTGTTTTTT. Full variable domain (rest looked up from reference TRBV19 and TRBJ1-4): DGGITQSPKYLFRKEGQNVTLSCEQNLNHDAMYWYRQDPGQGLRLIYYSQIVNDFQKGDIAEGYSVSREKKESFPLTVTSAQKNPTAFYLCASSTTANEKLFFGSGTQLSVL.

V usage is TRBV6-1 and J usage is TRBJ2-2, with D perhaps TRBD1 (6 bases). Trimming left V 1 base short and J 3 bases short, with 12 bases between. Germline V gives CDR1 MNHNS, CDR2 SASEGT. This CDR3 is built from 16 residues. CDR3 bases: TGTGCCAGCAGTGAAGAAAGCACAGGGTACACCGGGGAGCTGTTTTTT. Translated: CASSEESTGYTGELFF.

The CDR3 region is CASGGAGATDTQYF. The CDR3 bases are TGCGCCAGCGGGGGGGCCGGTGCCACAGATACGCAGTATTTT. The chain combines TRBV5-1 with TRBJ2-3; D possibly corresponds to TRBD2 (7 bases). The V end lost 7 bases, the J end lost 2 bases, and 14 bases lay between the germline ends. CDR1 is SGHRS and CDR2 is YFSETQ in the germline V gene. The CDR3 sequence is 14 residues long.

V gene TRBV7-2 combines with J gene TRBJ1-5, with D tentatively TRBD1 (5 bases). CDR3 length equals 15 residues. Deletions cut 5 bases from V and 1 base from J, with 12 bases between. Germline CDR1 and CDR2: SGHTA and FQGNSA. The CDR3 reads CASSQNRDSNQPQHF. The CDR3 coding sequence is TGTGCCAGCAGCCAAAACCGGGACAGCAATCAGCCCCAGCATTTT.

As to this clone: In the same sample, other DNA sequences code for this CDR3. The chain employs TRBV15 and TRBJ2-7, with a tentative D call TRBD2 (5 bases). CDR3 length: 13 residues. Germline assignment: CDR1 LNHNV and CDR2 YYDKDF (reference sequence). V dropped 0 bases and J dropped 3 bases, with 6 bases sitting between them. In nucleotides, the CDR3 is TGTGCCACCAGCAGAGATCGGGGCTACGAGCAGTACTTC. This translates into CATSRDRGYEQYF.

The V gene is TRBV28, the J gene TRBJ2-5, with a possible D match to TRBD2 (5 bases). V was trimmed by 5 bases and J by 0 bases, leaving 19 bases between them. This CDR3 comprises 17 residues. Germline V gene lookup returns CDR1 MDHEN and CDR2 SYDVKM. CDR3 residues: CASSVPSRRLYQETQYF. CDR3 nucleotides: TGTGCCAGCAGTGTCCCCTCCCGGAGGTTGTACCAAGAGACCCAGTACTTC.

The chain carries TRBV12-5 and TRBJ2-3, with D unclear. Germline CDR1 is LGHNT and CDR2 is FRNRAP. Trimming removed 2 bases at V and 4 bases at J, with 13 bases between. This CDR3 comprises 15 residues. The CDR3 here is CASGLPIVRADTQYF. CDR3 nucleotides: TGTGCTAGTGGTTTGCCGATAGTGAGAGCAGATACGCAGTATTTT.

Details on this clone: At the DNA level, this CDR3 is encoded by other sequences in the same sample as well. The chain combines TRBV5-1 with TRBJ1-2, with TRBD1 as a possible D gene (5 bases). The V end lost 0 bases, the J end lost 2 bases, and 8 bases lay between the germline ends. Looked up from germline, CDR1 is SGHRS and CDR2 is YFSETQ. The CDR3 consists of 14 residues. CDR3 sequence: CASSLGDSNYGYTF. In DNA, the CDR3 is TGCGCCAGCAGCTTGGGAGACAGCAACTATGGCTACACCTTC.

This rearrangement joins TRBV28 to TRBJ2-5; 12 nucleotides match TRBD2. V dropped 2 bases and J dropped 4; count of bases not matched to a gene: 2. Germline loops: CDR1 MDHEN, CDR2 SYDVKM. The CDR3 totals 15 residues. The CDR3 loop is CASSLLTSGRETQYF. CDR3 coding DNA: TGTGCCAGCAGTTTACTGACTAGCGGGAGAGAGACCCAGTACTTC.

V usage is TRBV18 and J usage is TRBJ2-1; 7 bases fit TRBD2. CDR1 is KGHSH, CDR2 LQKENI, per germline. This CDR3 has 16 amino acids. V lost 2 bases and J lost 9; bases outside the gene matches: 13. CDR3 loop: CASSPTAAAGVGEQFF. DNA of the CDR3: TGTGCCAGCTCACCAACGGCAGCCGCGGGGGTAGGTGAGCAGTTCTTC.